The text below deals with one T cell receptor (beta chain). This sample is drawn from a study of blood T cell repertoires in COVID-19. Study information: There were acute and convalescent COVID-19 samples, and they came from the United States, Italy and Spain.

This CDR3 has 15 amino acids. CDR1 and CDR2 from the germline V gene are SGHAT and FQNNGV. Trimming shortened V by 0 bases and J by 0 bases, and 9 bases separated the two germline ends. The table came from immunoSEQ multiplex PCR; TCRdb's copy has only in-frame clones and leaves some out. The repertoire holds over 100,000 clones, with 70% to 80% as singletons. Specimen: peripheral blood. This sequence joins TRBV11-2 and TRBJ2-7; no clear D gene. The source is an elderly woman with acute or convalescent COVID-19. The CDR3 protein is CASSLDLYSSYEQYF. The CDR3 DNA follows: TGTGCCAGCAGCTTAGATCTATACAGCTCCTACGAGCAGTACTTC. Combining the CDR3 with reference TRBV11-2 and TRBJ2-7 gives the whole variable domain EAGVAQSPRYKIIEKRQSVAFWCNPISGHATLYWYQQILGQGPKLLIQFQNNGVVDDSQLPKDRFSAERLKGVDSTLKIQPAKLEDSAVYLCASSLDLYSSYEQYFGPGTRLTVT.